A selection of T cell receptor beta chains follows, all from one sample in a study of blood T cell repertoires in COVID-19. Generated by immunoSEQ multiplex PCR, the TCRdb table keeps only in-frame clones and is missing some. Of approximately 99,000 clones in the sample, around 84% are singletons; the top ten hold 10% to 15%. Sample: peripheral blood. The receptor set was obtained from a woman aged 60-75 years in a cohort sampled during active or convalescent COVID-19. The CDR3 runs from the conserved cysteine through the conserved F or W. A D gene is named only where the DNA matches it firmly. Expanded clones are given a class, and other clones once, few, many or no size at all.

J | size | V | D | CDR3 | DNA
TRBJ1-1 | NA | TRBV20-1 | NA | CSAREAEAFF | TGCAGTGCTAGAGAGGCCGAAGCTTTCTTT
TRBJ2-5 | NA | TRBV5-4 | TRBD2 | CASSLGGLAGETQYF | TGTGCCAGCAGCTTGGGGGGACTAGCGGGGGAGACCCAGTACTTC
TRBJ2-5 | once | TRBV9 | NA | CASSVSHLRETQYF | TGTGCCAGCAGCGTTAGCCATCTTAGGGAGACCCAGTACTTC
TRBJ2-7 | few | TRBV9 | TRBD2 | CASSAGVAGDSYEQYF | TGTGCCAGCAGCGCGGGGGTAGCGGGGGACTCCTACGAGCAGTACTTC
TRBJ2-1 | once | TRBV7-9 | NA | CASSFAEGYNEQFF | TGTGCCAGCAGCTTCGCCGAGGGCTACAATGAGCAGTTCTTC
TRBJ1-4 | once | TRBV27 | TRBD1 | CASSRDRGRGEKLFF | TGTGCCAGCAGTCGGGACAGGGGAAGGGGTGAAAAACTGTTTTTT
TRBJ1-1 | few | TRBV15 | NA | CATSRDPGGGAFF | TGTGCCACCAGCAGAGATCCCGGGGGGGGAGCTTTCTTT
TRBJ1-2 | NA | TRBV10-3 | NA | CATTEGGGGYTF | TGTGCCACTACAGAGGGTGGAGGTGGCTACACCTTC
TRBJ1-3 | once | TRBV6-6 | NA | CASSRDSGNTIYF | TGTGCCAGCAGTAGAGACTCTGGAAACACCATATATTTT
TRBJ1-4 | NA | TRBV4-1 | NA | CASSQASSGVPREKLFF | TGCGCCAGCAGCCAAGCCTCATCGGGGGTTCCGAGGGAAAAACTGTTTTTT
TRBJ2-7 | NA | TRBV9 | NA | CASSGDNQEKQYF | TGTGCCAGCAGCGGCGACAACCAAGAAAAGCAGTACTTC
TRBJ1-6 | NA | TRBV6-5 | TRBD1 | CASSPGQGAYSPLHF | TGTGCCAGCAGTCCGGGACAGGGGGCCTATTCACCCCTCCACTTT
TRBJ2-1 | NA | TRBV24-1 | TRBD2 | CATSDPGLAGDEQFF | TGTGCCACCAGTGACCCGGGACTAGCGGGGGATGAGCAGTTCTTC
TRBJ2-1 | NA | TRBV10-3 | TRBD2 | CAISSARERSNEQFF | TGTGCCATCAGTTCCGCGCGGGAGAGGTCCAATGAGCAGTTCTTC
TRBJ1-2 | NA | TRBV30 | NA | CAWSVRIGAILANYGYTF | TGTGCCTGGAGTGTACGGATTGGGGCTATCTTAGCTAACTATGGCTACACCTTC
TRBJ1-4 | few | TRBV27 | NA | CASSLSAGINEKLFF | TGTGCCAGCAGTTTATCGGCGGGGATAAATGAAAAACTGTTTTTT